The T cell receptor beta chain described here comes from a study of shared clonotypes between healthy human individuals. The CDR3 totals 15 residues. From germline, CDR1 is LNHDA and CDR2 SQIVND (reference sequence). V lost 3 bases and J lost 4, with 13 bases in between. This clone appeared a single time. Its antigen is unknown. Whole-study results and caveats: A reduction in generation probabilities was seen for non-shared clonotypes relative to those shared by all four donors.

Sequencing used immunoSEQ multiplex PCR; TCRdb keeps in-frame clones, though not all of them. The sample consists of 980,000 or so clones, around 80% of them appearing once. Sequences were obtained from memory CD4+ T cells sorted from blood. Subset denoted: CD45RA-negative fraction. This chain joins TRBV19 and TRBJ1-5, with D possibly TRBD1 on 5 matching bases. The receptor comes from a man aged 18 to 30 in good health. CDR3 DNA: TGTGCCAGTAGTATGCAGGGTTTGACAAATCAGCCCCAGCATTTT. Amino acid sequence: CASSMQGLTNQPQHF.